This T cell receptor (beta chain) was recorded in a study of blood T cell repertoires in COVID-19. Across the study: PBMCs, B-cell-depleted T cells, or T cells were the source of the cDNA or gDNA that made up the material.

Clones were read by immunoSEQ multiplex PCR, and TCRdb kept only the in-frame ones, dropping some. The sample lists about 12,000 clones; approximately 88% were seen once. The CDR3 covers 18 residues. J lost 4 bases, V lost 5 bases, and 11 bases had no gene match. The germline V gene encodes CDR1 LGHNA and CDR2 YNFKEQ. Input material: peripheral blood. This sequence joins TRBV4-2 and TRBJ1-4; 12 bases are shared with TRBD1. This sequence was found in a human donor in a cohort sampled during active COVID-19. The DNA of the CDR3 is TGTGCCAGCAGCTTGACCGGGACAGGGGGCTTGGGTAATGAAAAACTGTTTTTT. Translation gives CASSLTGTGGLGNEKLFF.